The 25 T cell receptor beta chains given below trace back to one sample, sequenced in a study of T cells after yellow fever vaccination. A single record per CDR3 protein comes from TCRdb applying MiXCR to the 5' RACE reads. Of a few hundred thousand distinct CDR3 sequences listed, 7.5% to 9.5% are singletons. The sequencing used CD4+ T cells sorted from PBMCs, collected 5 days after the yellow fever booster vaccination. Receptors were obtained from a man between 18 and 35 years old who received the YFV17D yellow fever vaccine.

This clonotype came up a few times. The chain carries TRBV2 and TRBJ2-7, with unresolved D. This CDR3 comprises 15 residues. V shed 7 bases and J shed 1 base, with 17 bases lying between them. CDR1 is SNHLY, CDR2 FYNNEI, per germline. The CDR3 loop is CASTEAVLASYEQYF. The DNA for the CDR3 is TGTGCCAGCACCGAGGCTGTTCTGGCATCCTACGAGCAGTACTTC.

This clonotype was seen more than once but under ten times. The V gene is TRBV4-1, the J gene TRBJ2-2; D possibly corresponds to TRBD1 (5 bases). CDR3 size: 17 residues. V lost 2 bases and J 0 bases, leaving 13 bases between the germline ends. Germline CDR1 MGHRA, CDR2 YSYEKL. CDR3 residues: CASSQPPGQSNTGELFF. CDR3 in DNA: TGCGCCAGCAGCCAACCTCCAGGACAATCGAACACCGGGGAGCTGTTTTTT.

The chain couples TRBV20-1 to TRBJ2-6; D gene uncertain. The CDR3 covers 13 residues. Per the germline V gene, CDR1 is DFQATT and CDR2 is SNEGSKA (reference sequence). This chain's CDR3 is CNALAPGANVLTF. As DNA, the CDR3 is TGCAACGCTCTCGCGCCTGGGGCCAACGTCCTGACTTTC.

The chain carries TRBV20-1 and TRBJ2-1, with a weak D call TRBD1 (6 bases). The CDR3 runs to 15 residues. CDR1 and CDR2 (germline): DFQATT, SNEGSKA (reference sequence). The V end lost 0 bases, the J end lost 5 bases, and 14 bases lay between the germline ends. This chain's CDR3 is CSAREYEWTDNEQFF. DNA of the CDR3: TGCAGTGCTAGAGAGTATGAATGGACAGACAATGAGCAGTTCTTC.

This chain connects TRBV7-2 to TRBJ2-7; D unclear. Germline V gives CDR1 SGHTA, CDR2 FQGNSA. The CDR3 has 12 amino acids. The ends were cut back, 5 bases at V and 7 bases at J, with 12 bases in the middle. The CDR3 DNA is TGTGCCAGCAGCCCTTTCATTTCAGAGCAGTACTTC. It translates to CASSPFISEQYF.

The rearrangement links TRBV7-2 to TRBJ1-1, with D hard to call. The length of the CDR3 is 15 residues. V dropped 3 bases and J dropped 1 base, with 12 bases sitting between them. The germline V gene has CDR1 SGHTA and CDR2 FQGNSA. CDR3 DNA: TGTGCCAGCAGCTTTTCTGGTTTGGAGAACACTGAAGCTTTCTTT. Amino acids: CASSFSGLENTEAFF. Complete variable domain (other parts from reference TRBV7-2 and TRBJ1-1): GAGVSQSPSNKVTEKGKDVELRCDPISGHTALYWYRQSLGQGLEFLIYFQGNSAPDKSGLPSDRFSAERTGGSVSTLTIQRTQQEDSAVYLCASSFSGLENTEAFFGQGTRLTVV.

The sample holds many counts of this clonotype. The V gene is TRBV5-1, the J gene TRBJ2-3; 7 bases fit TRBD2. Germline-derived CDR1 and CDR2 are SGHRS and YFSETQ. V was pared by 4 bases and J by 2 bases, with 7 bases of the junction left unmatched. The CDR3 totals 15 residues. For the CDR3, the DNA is TGCGCCAGCAGCCCGGGGGGATCCCTCACAGATACGCAGTATTTT. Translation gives CASSPGGSLTDTQYF.

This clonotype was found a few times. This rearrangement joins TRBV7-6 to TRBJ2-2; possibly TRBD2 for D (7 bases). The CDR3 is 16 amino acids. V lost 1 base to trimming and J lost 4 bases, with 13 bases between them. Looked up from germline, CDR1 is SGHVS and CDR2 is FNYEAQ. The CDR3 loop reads CASSLVRGAATGELFF. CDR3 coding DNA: TGTGCCAGCAGCTTAGTCCGGGGGGCGGCCACCGGGGAGCTGTTTTTT.

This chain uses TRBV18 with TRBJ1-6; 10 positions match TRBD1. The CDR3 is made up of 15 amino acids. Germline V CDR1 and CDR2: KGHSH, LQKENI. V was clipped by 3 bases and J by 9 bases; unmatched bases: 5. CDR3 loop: CASSPGQGDISPLHF. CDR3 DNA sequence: TGTGCCAGCTCACCCGGACAGGGGGATATTTCACCCCTCCACTTT.

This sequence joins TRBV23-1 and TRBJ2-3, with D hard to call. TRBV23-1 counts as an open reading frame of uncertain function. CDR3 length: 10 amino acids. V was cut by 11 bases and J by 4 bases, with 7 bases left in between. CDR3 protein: CAPLADTQYF. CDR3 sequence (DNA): TGCGCCCCTCTCGCAGATACGCAGTATTTT.

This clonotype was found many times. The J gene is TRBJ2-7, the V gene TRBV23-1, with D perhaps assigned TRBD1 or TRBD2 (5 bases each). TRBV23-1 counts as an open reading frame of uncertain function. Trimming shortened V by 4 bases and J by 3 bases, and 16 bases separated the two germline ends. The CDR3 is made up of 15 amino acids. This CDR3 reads CASSRYRDGYYEQYV. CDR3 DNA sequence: TGCGCCAGCAGTCGATACCGGGACGGATACTACGAGCAGTACGTC.

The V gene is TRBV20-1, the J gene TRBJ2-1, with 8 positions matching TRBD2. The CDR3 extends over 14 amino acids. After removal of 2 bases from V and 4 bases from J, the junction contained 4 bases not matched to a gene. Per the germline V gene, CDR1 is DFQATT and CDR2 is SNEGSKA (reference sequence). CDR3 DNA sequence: TGCAGTGCTAGATCCGGGGGGGTGTACAATGAGCAGTTCTTC. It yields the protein CSARSGGVYNEQFF.

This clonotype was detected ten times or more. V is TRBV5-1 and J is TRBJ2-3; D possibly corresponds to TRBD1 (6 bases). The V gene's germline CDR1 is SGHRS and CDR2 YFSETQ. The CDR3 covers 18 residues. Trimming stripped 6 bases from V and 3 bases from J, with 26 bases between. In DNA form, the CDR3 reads TGCGCCAGCACCCCGCCGGGGACATCCAGGTTTATGACAGATACGCAGTATTTT. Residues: CASTPPGTSRFMTDTQYF.

The CDR3 nucleotides are TGTGCCAGCAGCTTACAGGGTTTTAGCTACACCTTC. It codes for CASSLQGFSYTF. The V and J genes are TRBV7-2 and TRBJ1-2, with a weak D call TRBD1 (5 bases). CDR1 and CDR2 from the germline V gene are SGHTA and FQGNSA. Trimming left V 2 bases short and J 9 bases short, with 10 bases between. The CDR3 has 12 amino acids. The full variable domain, with the rest looked up from reference TRBV7-2 and TRBJ1-2, is GAGVSQSPSNKVTEKGKDVELRCDPISGHTALYWYRQSLGQGLEFLIYFQGNSAPDKSGLPSDRFSAERTGGSVSTLTIQRTQQEDSAVYLCASSLQGFSYTFGSGTRLTVV.

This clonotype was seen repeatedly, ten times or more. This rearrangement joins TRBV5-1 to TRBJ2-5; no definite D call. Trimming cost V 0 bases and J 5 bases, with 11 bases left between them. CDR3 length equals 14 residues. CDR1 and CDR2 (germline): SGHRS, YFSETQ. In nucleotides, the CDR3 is TGCGCCAGCAGCTTGGTTGGGTTTGGGGAGACCCAGTACTTC. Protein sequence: CASSLVGFGETQYF.

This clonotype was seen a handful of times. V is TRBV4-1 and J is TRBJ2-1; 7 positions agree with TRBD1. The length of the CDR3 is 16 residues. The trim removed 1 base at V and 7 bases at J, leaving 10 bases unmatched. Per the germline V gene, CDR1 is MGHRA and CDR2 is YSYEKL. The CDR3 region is CASSQVFPQQGNEQFF. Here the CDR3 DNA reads TGCGCCAGCAGCCAAGTTTTCCCCCAACAGGGGAATGAGCAGTTCTTC.

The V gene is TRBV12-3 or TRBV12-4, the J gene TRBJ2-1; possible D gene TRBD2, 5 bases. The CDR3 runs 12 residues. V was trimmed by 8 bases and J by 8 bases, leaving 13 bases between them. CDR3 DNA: TGTGCCAGCGGGGATTCGAGGGATGAGCAGTTCTTC. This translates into CASGDSRDEQFF.

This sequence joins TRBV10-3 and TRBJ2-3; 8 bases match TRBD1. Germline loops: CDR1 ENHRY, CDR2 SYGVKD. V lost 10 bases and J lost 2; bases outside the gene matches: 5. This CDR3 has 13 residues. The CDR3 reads CATGTGYTDTQYF. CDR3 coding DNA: TGTGCCACAGGGACAGGATACACAGATACGCAGTATTTT.

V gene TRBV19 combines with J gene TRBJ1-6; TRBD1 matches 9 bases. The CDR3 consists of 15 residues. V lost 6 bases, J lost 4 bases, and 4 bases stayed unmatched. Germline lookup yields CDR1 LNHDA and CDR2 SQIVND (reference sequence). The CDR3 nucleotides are TGTGCCAGTAGAGGCGGGACAGGGTATAATTCACCCCTCCACTTT. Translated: CASRGGTGYNSPLHF.

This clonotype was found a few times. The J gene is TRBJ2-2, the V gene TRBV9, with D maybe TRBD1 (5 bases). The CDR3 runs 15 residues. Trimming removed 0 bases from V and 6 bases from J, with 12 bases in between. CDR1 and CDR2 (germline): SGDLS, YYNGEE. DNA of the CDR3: TGTGCCAGCAGCGTAGGGGGCAGCTGGTCCGGGGAGCTGTTTTTT. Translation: CASSVGGSWSGELFF. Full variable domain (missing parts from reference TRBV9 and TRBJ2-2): DSGVTQTPKHLITATGQRVTLRCSPRSGDLSVYWYQQSLDQGLQFLIQYYNGEERAKGNILERFSAQQFPDLHSELNLSSLELGDSALYFCASSVGGSWSGELFFGEGSRLTVL.

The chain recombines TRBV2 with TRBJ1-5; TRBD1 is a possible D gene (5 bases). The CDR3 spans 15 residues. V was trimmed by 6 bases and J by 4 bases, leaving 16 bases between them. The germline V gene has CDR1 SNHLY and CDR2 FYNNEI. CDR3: CASRTAGTQNQPQHF. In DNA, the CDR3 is TGTGCCAGCAGAACGGCCGGGACGCAGAATCAGCCCCAGCATTTT. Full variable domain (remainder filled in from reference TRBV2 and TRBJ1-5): EPEVTQTPSHQVTQMGQEVILRCVPISNHLYFYWYRQILGQKVEFLVSFYNNEISEKSEIFDDQFSVERPDGSNFTLKIRSTKLEDSAMYFCASRTAGTQNQPQHFGDGTRLSIL.

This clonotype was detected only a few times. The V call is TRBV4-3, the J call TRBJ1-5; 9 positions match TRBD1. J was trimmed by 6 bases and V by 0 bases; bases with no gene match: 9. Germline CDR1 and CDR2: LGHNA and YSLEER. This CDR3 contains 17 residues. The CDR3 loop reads CASSQDISGQGIQPQHF. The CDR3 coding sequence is TGCGCCAGCAGCCAAGATATTTCGGGACAGGGCATTCAGCCCCAGCATTTT.

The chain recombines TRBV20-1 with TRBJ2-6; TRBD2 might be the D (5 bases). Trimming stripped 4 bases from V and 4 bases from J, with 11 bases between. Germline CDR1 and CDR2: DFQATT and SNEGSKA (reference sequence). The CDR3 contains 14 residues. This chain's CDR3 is CSATRGPGANVLTF. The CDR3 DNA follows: TGCAGTGCTACTCGGGGTCCCGGGGCCAACGTCCTGACTTTC.

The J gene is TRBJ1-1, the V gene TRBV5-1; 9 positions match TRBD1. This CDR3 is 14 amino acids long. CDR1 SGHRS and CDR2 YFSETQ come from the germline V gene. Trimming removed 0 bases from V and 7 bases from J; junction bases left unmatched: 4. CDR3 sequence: CASSLGVTGGEAFF. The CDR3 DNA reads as TGCGCCAGCAGCTTGGGTGTGACAGGGGGTGAAGCTTTCTTT.

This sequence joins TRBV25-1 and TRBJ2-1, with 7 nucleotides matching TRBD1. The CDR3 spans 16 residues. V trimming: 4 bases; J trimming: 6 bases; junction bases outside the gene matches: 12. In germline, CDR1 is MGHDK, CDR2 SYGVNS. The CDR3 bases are TGTGCCAGCAGTGTTACCAAAGGGGGCCCCTCCAATGAGCAGTTCTTC. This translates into CASSVTKGGPSNEQFF.